These T cell receptor beta chains were read from a single sample in a study of blood T cells in healthy people across ages. TCRdb re-called the 5' RACE reads with MiXCR, one entry per CDR3 protein. This sample yields hundreds of thousands of distinct CDR3 sequences, of which about 37% are seen a single time; 10% to 15% belongs to the top ten. Sample: blood. The source of these receptors is a man between 18 and 35 years old in good health. Each CDR3 is given with its conserved first and last residue. D genes are given only for firm matches. Size values are once, few and many counts, or a class for expanded clones, and some rows have none.

v_gene	len	d_gene	j_gene	abundance	CDR3nt	CDR3aa
TRBV12-3/TRBV12-4	12	.	TRBJ1-1	few	TGTGCCAGCAGCTGGGACCTAATTGAAGCTTTCTTT	CASSWDLIEAFF
TRBV4-2	18	.	TRBJ2-7	.	TGTGCCAGCAGCCAAGTGATGTCTAGCCGGGTCTCCTACAATGAGCAGTACTTC	CASSQVMSSRVSYNEQYF
TRBV5-6	15	TRBD2	TRBJ2-7	few	TGTGCCAGCAGCTTACAGGGACTAGAGGACAATGAGCAGTACTTC	CASSLQGLEDNEQYF
TRBV7-2	14	.	TRBJ1-2	once	TGTGCCAGCGGCTTAAGAGGACAGAACTATGGCTACACCTTC	CASGLRGQNYGYTF
TRBV4-2	16	TRBD1	TRBJ2-2	once	TGTGCCAGCAGCCTCGAGCAAGGGGGCGGGACCGGGGAGCTGTTTTTT	CASSLEQGGGTGELFF
TRBV12-3/TRBV12-4	18	.	TRBJ2-3	few	TGTGCCAGCAGTTTAAGGTTTGCGCACGGGGAGAGCACAGATACGCAGTATTTT	CASSLRFAHGESTDTQYF
TRBV20-1	10	.	TRBJ2-3	many	TGCAGTGTTGAAACAGATACGCAGTATTTT	CSVETDTQYF
TRBV6-5	14	.	TRBJ1-2	few	TGTGCCAGCAGTTACTCGGCAGGGGCCTATGGCTACACCTTC	CASSYSAGAYGYTF
TRBV7-6	16	.	TRBJ2-7	.	TGTGCCAGCACCCTTAGCTTGCCTTGGGCTAGGGGCGAGCAGTACTTC	CASTLSLPWARGEQYF
TRBV7-2	12	.	TRBJ2-3	.	TGTGCCGGCAGCTATGCCACAGATACGCAGTATTTT	CAGSYATDTQYF
TRBV7-2	13	.	TRBJ2-5	.	TGTGCCAGCAGCTTCCCGACGAGGGAGACCCAGTACTTC	CASSFPTRETQYF
TRBV29-1	12	.	TRBJ2-5	few	TGCAGCGTTGGTGCAGGGAGAGAGACCCAGTACTTC	CSVGAGRETQYF
TRBV7-9	14	.	TRBJ2-3	.	TGTGCCAGCAGCTTAAGCCGGGACGTAGATACGCAGTATTTT	CASSLSRDVDTQYF
TRBV7-2	15	.	TRBJ2-7	.	TGTGCCAGCAGCTCTTCGGGGCAGAGCTCCTACGAGCAGTACTTC	CASSSSGQSSYEQYF
TRBV7-8	16	.	TRBJ1-6	few	TGTGCCAGCAGCTTAGACACGAGCTCCTATAATTCACCCCTCCACTTT	CASSLDTSSYNSPLHF
TRBV20-1	15	.	TRBJ2-5	few	TGCAGTGCAAAAACTGGGACAAGCTACCAAGAGACCCAGTACTTC	CSAKTGTSYQETQYF
TRBV7-3	14	.	TRBJ1-6	.	TGTTCCGGACTGCCGAGCTCCTATAATTCACCCCTCCACTTT	CSGLPSSYNSPLHF
TRBV4-3	15	.	TRBJ2-7	many	TGCGCCAGCAGCCAAGAACCGGATCCGAACTACGAGCAGTACTTC	CASSQEPDPNYEQYF
TRBV2	14	.	TRBJ1-1	.	TGTGCCAACCCCGGGGGGGTCATGAACACTGAAGCTTTCTTT	CANPGGVMNTEAFF
TRBV29-1	15	.	TRBJ2-3	.	TGCAGCGTTGAATTGGGCAGCCTGAGCACAGATACGCAGTATTTT	CSVELGSLSTDTQYF
TRBV14	13	.	TRBJ1-1	few	TGTGCCAGCGGGCGCAACATGAACACTGAAGCTTTCTTT	CASGRNMNTEAFF
TRBV7-2	13	TRBD2	TRBJ2-5	.	TGTGCCAGCAGCCTCGGGACTAGTCAGACCCAGTACTTC	CASSLGTSQTQYF
TRBV5-5	14	TRBD1	TRBJ2-7	.	TGTGCCAGCAGCTTCGGCAGGGGGCCAGATGAGCAGTACTTC	CASSFGRGPDEQYF
TRBV28	15	TRBD1	TRBJ2-7	.	TGTGCCAGCAGTCGGACAGGGGGGGAGTCCTACGAGCAGTACTTC	CASSRTGGESYEQYF
TRBV4-2	15	.	TRBJ1-1	few	TGTGCCAGCAGCCAAGTGGAGGGAAGGTACACTGAAGCTTTCTTT	CASSQVEGRYTEAFF
TRBV29-1	12	TRBD1	TRBJ2-1	.	TGCAGCGTTAGACAGGGGTGGGCTGAGCAGTTCTTC	CSVRQGWAEQFF